This is a list of T cell receptor beta chains from one sample in a study of CD8+ T cells in alopecia areata. The data were produced by immunoSEQ multiplex PCR, yet TCRdb's version contains in-frame clones alone and is incomplete. The table shows about 250,000 clones, with about 68% occurring only once. The sample consisted of CD4+ T cells sorted from blood, taken at week 0. These receptors originate from a human donor with alopecia areata. The conserved cysteine and the conserved F or W are not part of the CDR3 here. Fields, in order: V gene, clone size, J gene, CDR3 protein. Rows give clone size only sometimes, using once, few, many, or a class for an expanded clone.

>TRBV29-1|once|TRBJ1-1
SVQRSANTEAF
>TRBV7-8|few|TRBJ2-7
ASRTQPISYEQY
>TRBV30|few|TRBJ2-1
AYGQSYNEQF
>TRBV29-1|once|TRBJ2-7
SVVERALGWEQY
>TRBV30|NA|TRBJ1-2
AWSVRGQGGGYT
>TRBV7-2|NA|TRBJ2-5
ASTLGGPVGETQY
>TRBV20-1|NA|TRBJ2-7
SARGGYEQY
>TRBV7-9|NA|TRBJ1-1
ASGDRTF
>TRBV4-3|few|TRBJ2-2
ASSQVRGGELF
>TRBV30|NA|TRBJ1-1
AWKIGLRRKLNTEAF